These T cell receptor beta chains were read from a single sample in a study of T cell repertoires in cytomegalovirus infection. Via MiXCR, TCRdb re-called the reads, giving one row per CDR3 protein. In the table there are a few hundred thousand distinct CDR3 sequences, over 35% of which are singletons. Their target antigens are unknown. The sample consisted of cultured PBMCs, taken from culture after CMV antigen stimulation. The receptors derive from a human donor in good health (CMV status not recorded). Some clones in this sample may be carry-over from other donors' samples. CDR3s include the opening cysteine and the closing phenylalanine or tryptophan. D genes are given only for firm matches. Clone size is shown for a subset of rows, as once, few, many or a class of expanded clone.

.,TRBJ2-5,TRBV7-6,.,CASSLQGTEETQYF,TGTGCCAGCAGCTTACAGGGGACGGAAGAGACCCAGTACTTC
TRBD2,TRBJ2-3,TRBV7-2,.,CASSSQRGGGDTQYF,TGTGCCAGCAGCTCCCAGCGGGGGGGCGGAGATACGCAGTATTTT
.,TRBJ1-5,TRBV19,few,CASRVEGNQPQHF,TGTGCCTCCAGGGTAGAGGGCAATCAGCCCCAGCATTTT
.,TRBJ1-5,TRBV4-1,once,CASRKTWRGGNQPQHF,TGCGCCAGCAGGAAAACCTGGAGAGGGGGCAATCAGCCCCAGCATTTT
.,TRBJ2-1,TRBV6-2/TRBV6-3,.,CASSPVRGALAGNEQFF,TGTGCCAGCAGTCCCGTCAGGGGGGCCCTAGCCGGGAATGAGCAGTTCTTC
.,TRBJ2-1,TRBV7-9,many,CASSFDSNEQFF,TGTGCCAGCAGCTTCGACAGCAATGAGCAGTTCTTC
TRBD1,TRBJ1-3,TRBV6-5,few,CASSRGTDSGNTIYF,TGTGCCAGCAGCCGCGGGACAGACTCTGGAAACACCATATATTTT
.,TRBJ2-7,TRBV2,.,CASSEGLNSYEQYF,TGTGCCAGCAGTGAAGGCCTTAACTCCTACGAGCAGTACTTC
TRBD1,TRBJ1-1,TRBV12-3/TRBV12-4,few,CASSLTGGSTEAFF,TGTGCCAGCAGTCTTACAGGGGGAAGCACTGAAGCTTTCTTT
.,TRBJ2-1,TRBV7-9,.,CASSLNPGASYNEQFF,TGTGCCAGCAGCTTAAACCCGGGGGCCTCTTACAATGAGCAGTTCTTC
.,TRBJ1-1,TRBV12-3/TRBV12-4,few,CASSLEASDTEAFF,TGTGCCAGCAGTTTGGAGGCTTCGGACACTGAAGCTTTCTTT
TRBD1,TRBJ2-7,TRBV7-2,.,CASGTRTGTYEQYF,TGTGCCAGCGGGACCAGGACAGGGACCTACGAGCAGTACTTC
.,TRBJ2-5,TRBV10-3,.,CAIRSSGATVQETQYF,TGTGCCATCAGAAGTAGCGGCGCGACTGTACAAGAGACCCAGTACTTC
.,TRBJ1-4,TRBV27,few,CASRGRVYEKLFF,TGTGCCAGCAGGGGCAGGGTTTATGAAAAACTGTTTTTT
.,TRBJ2-7,TRBV7-2,.,CASSLEGVRNYEQYF,TGTGCCAGCAGCTTAGAGGGGGTCAGGAACTACGAGCAGTACTTC
.,TRBJ1-6,TRBV10-3,.,CATRYQGQTSSPLHF,TGTGCCACCCGATACCAGGGTCAAACGAGTTCACCCCTCCACTTT
.,TRBJ2-7,TRBV7-8,.,CASSPAIALYEQYF,TGTGCCAGCAGCCCCGCGATAGCTCTCTACGAGCAGTACTTC
.,TRBJ2-6,TRBV4-1,.,CASSQVVGEYAGANVLTF,TGCGCCAGCAGCCAAGTCGTGGGGGAATATGCTGGGGCCAACGTCCTGACTTTC
.,TRBJ1-3,TRBV19,.,CASSIRRSSGNTIYF,TGTGCCAGTAGTATACGAAGGAGCTCTGGAAACACCATATATTTT
TRBD1,TRBJ2-7,TRBV6-1,.,CASSQQGIEQYF,TGTGCCAGCAGCCAACAGGGGATCGAGCAGTACTTC
.,TRBJ1-1,TRBV7-6,.,CASSFALEAFF,TGTGCCAGCAGCTTTGCCCTTGAAGCTTTCTTT
.,TRBJ1-1,TRBV7-8,many,CASSLLRLGSTEAFF,TGTGCCAGCAGCTTACTTCGGTTGGGAAGCACTGAAGCTTTCTTT
.,TRBJ2-2,TRBV7-6,few,CASSIPFAGGELFF,TGTGCCAGCAGCATACCTTTCGCTGGCGGGGAGCTGTTTTTT
.,TRBJ2-3,TRBV20-1,.,CSASFPGRRDTQYF,TGCAGTGCTAGTTTCCCGGGGCGGAGAGATACGCAGTATTTT
.,TRBJ1-1,TRBV7-2,many,CASSTQGFGTEAFF,TGTGCCAGCAGCACACAGGGATTTGGTACTGAAGCTTTCTTT
.,TRBJ1-1,TRBV19,few,CASSISLGAPDLTEAFF,TGTGCCAGTAGTATAAGCCTCGGGGCCCCTGATCTCACTGAAGCTTTCTTT